This TCR beta chain comes out of a study of tissue T cells after allogeneic stem cell transplantation (dated by TCRdb to 2022 to 2024). Some background on the complete study: The study profiled TCR beta repertoires across many tissues from research autopsies of patients with and without GVHD, plus mouse models of GVHD. The human part of the study was a prospective observational study with no blinding and no randomization.

The paper's findings and limits, for the study overall: Only a few T cell clones appeared in more than one patient, yet motif-based clustering showed tissue-specific repertoire signatures that were shared between patients. The study did not establish which tissue TCRs were alloreactive or antigen-specific, and some clones may have been host cells that persisted. In both patients and mice, T cells from blood and spleen picked up only a limited part of the TCR repertoire that was detected in tissues. Sampling depth was acknowledged as a limitation, and the patient cohort was both small and clinically heterogeneous. Within patients, how anatomically similar tissues were was a major factor shaping TCR repertoire composition, regardless of disease or transplant status.

Regarding this clone: Its antigen target is currently unknown. Note that gene names and germline sequences for this receptor are mouse ones. The CDR3 end lies 1 residue beyond the end of the read and is filled in from the germline J gene.

Before genomic DNA isolation with the DNeasy Blood & Tissue Kit, mouse tissues were minced with razor blades in buffered saline. Library preparation was by the immunoSEQ multiplex PCR assay. TCRbeta CDR3 sequencing was performed at survey depth by Adaptive Biotechnologies, and CDR3 sequences, V/J genes, productive frequency and template counts were reported. TCR beta CDR3 regions were amplified from genomic DNA instead of RNA. The source study handled its data this way. Jensen-Shannon divergence served to quantify pairwise repertoire overlap between tissues, with 0 meaning identical and 1 meaning complete divergence. Tissues were clustered by single-linkage agglomerative hierarchical clustering of pairwise JSD values, and the clustering results were displayed as dendrograms. GLIPH2 was run on all patient samples with simulation_depth 1000, kmer_min_depth 3 and cdr3_length_cutoff 8, and groups with more than two unique CDR3s were retained. A standardized tissue-overlap score was generated by extrapolating Jaccard GLIPH-group overlap across patients to a standard repertoire size of 1000 clones. Linear mixed-effect models, with tissue as a fixed effect and individual as a random effect, were used to test how diversity related to clinical or experimental variables. Entries here come from immuneACCESS through TCRdb and include only in-frame sequences with V and J called. Some clones fail to appear in such tables; in the studies checked, an unresolved V gene covers under half of the shortfall, and the cause of the remainder is unknown. V and J calls and clone size come straight from that table; D and trimming were deduced from the DNA. This sample comprises some 17,000 clones, roughly three quarters of them detected only once. Of the sample, just over 0.9% falls within the top ten clones.

Taken from cysteine to phenylalanine, the CDR3 has 12 residues. The DNA covers only part of the CDR3, 33 bases in frame from base 1. V has 2 bases trimmed and J has 8 bases trimmed; junction bases matching no gene number 1. The germline V gene (reference sequence) supplies CDR1 NNHNN and CDR2 SYGAGS. This TCR was recovered from a female BALB/c mouse in good health. The MHC haplotype of this strain is H2-d. Input material: spleen. The chain is encoded by TRBV13-2 joined to TRBJ2-7; 10 junctional bases match TRBD2. The CDR3 in this case is CASGEDWGKQYF. The DNA read from the CDR3 is TGTGCCAGCGGTGAGGACTGGGGGAAACAGTAC.